This T cell receptor (beta chain) was documented in a study of blood T cell repertoires in COVID-19. Study overall: Sites in the United States, Italy and Spain provided acute and convalescent COVID-19 samples. Sources were T cells, B-cell-depleted T cells, or PBMCs; the material itself was cDNA or gDNA.

From germline, CDR1 is MDHEN and CDR2 SYDVKM. V shed 2 bases and J shed 9 bases, with 8 bases lying between them. This CDR3 contains 12 residues. Under the authors' procedure: How many nucleated cells were present was estimated from reference gene primer amplification. Data came from immunoSEQ multiplex PCR; TCRdb stores just in-frame clones and leaves some out. V, J and clone size reflect that table, while D and trimming were determined from the DNA. The table records 15,000 to 20,000 clones, around 90% of them present only once. The chain has TRBV28 and TRBJ2-1, with D possibly being TRBD2 (5 bases). The sample was peripheral blood. The TCR comes from a man aged 50-60 years with active COVID-19. CDR3 bases: TGTGCCAGCAGTTTAATGGGGAGTGAGCAGTTCTTC. Amino acid sequence: CASSLMGSEQFF.